These T cell receptor beta chains were read from a single sample in a study of shared clonotypes between healthy human individuals. TCRdb's copy holds only in-frame clones and misses some; the assay was immunoSEQ multiplex PCR. The data show a few million clones, with around 94% seen just once and about 0.13% held by the top ten. Sequenced input: naive CD4+ T cells sorted from blood. These receptors came from a young man in good health. The CDR3 runs from the conserved cysteine through the conserved F or W. The order of the fields is clone size, J gene, V gene, D gene, CDR3 protein, CDR3 DNA. The D gene is left open where the match is weak. Where a row states a size, it is once, few, many or the class of an expanded clone; other rows omit it.

few,TRBJ1-1,TRBV11-2,TRBD1,CASIEAGGDTEAFF,TGTGCCAGCATCGAGGCAGGGGGGGACACTGAAGCTTTCTTT
.,TRBJ2-3,TRBV27,TRBD2,CASSLYPRVVAGVPSTDTQYF,TGTGCCAGCAGTTTATATCCCCGGGTAGTAGCGGGGGTTCCCAGCACAGATACGCAGTATTTT
.,TRBJ1-1,TRBV11-2,.,CASSLARSNTEAFF,TGTGCCAGCAGCTTAGCCCGGTCGAACACTGAAGCTTTCTTT
.,TRBJ2-5,TRBV6-5,.,CASSSTRETQYF,TGTGCCAGCAGCTCAACCAGGGAGACCCAGTACTTC
once,TRBJ2-7,TRBV6-1,TRBD2,CASSEISGGGSYEQYF,TGTGCCAGCAGTGAAATATCGGGGGGGGGCTCCTACGAGCAGTACTTC
.,TRBJ2-7,TRBV7-2,TRBD2,CASSSGLAPSTYEQYF,TGTGCCAGCAGCTCGGGACTAGCGCCAAGCACCTACGAGCAGTACTTC
.,TRBJ2-2,TRBV6-1,.,CASIRDLGTGELFF,TGTGCCAGCATCCGGGACCTTGGGACCGGGGAGCTGTTTTTT
.,TRBJ2-5,TRBV7-2,.,CASSLAGREQYF,TGTGCCAGCAGCTTAGCAGGGAGAGAGCAGTACTTC
once,TRBJ1-2,TRBV9,TRBD1,CASSLGTGGSGYGYTF,TGTGCCAGCAGCCTAGGGACAGGGGGGTCGGGCTATGGCTACACCTTC
.,TRBJ1-2,TRBV4-1,TRBD1,CASSPLGGQGAQNGYTF,TGCGCCAGCAGCCCCTTAGGAGGACAGGGGGCGCAAAATGGCTACACCTTC
.,TRBJ2-1,TRBV18,TRBD2,CASSPAGLGSYNEQFF,TGTGCCAGCTCACCGGCGGGACTAGGCTCCTACAATGAGCAGTTCTTC
.,TRBJ1-2,TRBV29-1,.,CSALDAPYGYTF,TGCAGCGCTCTGGACGCCCCCTATGGCTACACCTTC
few,TRBJ2-4,TRBV5-1,.,CASSLEGLAKNIQYF,TGCGCCAGCAGCTTGGAGGGGCTAGCCAAAAACATTCAGTACTTC
.,TRBJ1-1,TRBV6-5,.,CASSYGGEGTEAFF,TGTGCCAGCAGTTACGGGGGGGAGGGCACTGAAGCTTTCTTT
.,TRBJ1-4,TRBV6-1,TRBD1,CASSDRVATNEKLFF,TGTGCCAGCAGCGACAGGGTTGCAACTAATGAAAAACTGTTTTTT
once,TRBJ1-1,TRBV11-3,.,CASSLDGTNTEAFF,TGTGCCAGCAGCTTAGATGGGACGAACACTGAAGCTTTCTTT
.,TRBJ1-1,TRBV14,.,CASSQDGDRNTEAFF,TGTGCCAGCAGCCAAGACGGTGATCGGAACACTGAAGCTTTCTTT
.,TRBJ2-7,TRBV7-2,.,CASSFSLYEQYF,TGTGCCAGCAGCTTTTCGTTGTACGAGCAGTACTTC
.,TRBJ2-2,TRBV28,TRBD2,CASSSSGGSGGPGELFF,TGTGCCAGCAGTTCCTCCGGGGGTAGCGGGGGCCCCGGGGAGCTGTTTTTT
.,TRBJ2-3,TRBV6-5,TRBD2,CASSYGGGSNTQYF,TGTGCCAGCAGTTACGGTGGCGGGAGCAATACGCAGTATTTT
.,TRBJ1-4,TRBV10-1,.,CASSDGTSTNEKLFF,TGCGCCAGCAGTGACGGCACCTCAACTAATGAAAAACTGTTTTTT
.,TRBJ1-5,TRBV6-4,TRBD1,CASKSERGQVIQPQHF,TGTGCCAGCAAATCGGAAAGGGGGCAGGTCATTCAGCCCCAGCATTTT
.,TRBJ2-2,TRBV6-5,.,CASSYIYGELFF,TGTGCCAGCAGTTATATCTACGGGGAGCTGTTTTTT
.,TRBJ1-1,TRBV5-6,TRBD1,CASGQGDTEAFF,TGTGCCAGCGGACAGGGGGACACTGAAGCTTTCTTT
.,TRBJ2-2,TRBV6-6,TRBD2,CASTLPRGDNGELFF,TGTGCCAGCACCCTACCCCGGGGGGATAACGGGGAGCTGTTTTTT
.,TRBJ2-4,TRBV5-1,.,CASSLDQLAKNIQYF,TGCGCCAGCAGCTTGGATCAGCTAGCCAAAAACATTCAGTACTTC
.,TRBJ1-6,TRBV6-5,.,CASGRDKNSPLHF,TGTGCCAGCGGCCGGGACAAAAATTCACCCCTCCACTTT
few,TRBJ1-1,TRBV20-1,.,CSARDSGRF,TGCAGTGCTAGAGACAGCGGGCGCTTT
.,TRBJ2-2,TRBV28,.,CASRRGGGGTGELFF,TGTGCCAGCCGACGAGGGGGCGGGGGCACCGGGGAGCTGTTTTTT
.,TRBJ1-5,TRBV15,TRBD1,CASGQGIAQPQHF,TGTGCCTCGGGACAGGGTATAGCTCAGCCCCAGCATTTT
.,TRBJ2-2,TRBV5-4,TRBD2,CASSSTSGGPLAGELFF,TGTGCCAGCAGCTCGACTAGCGGGGGGCCTCTGGCCGGGGAGCTGTTTTTT
once,TRBJ2-3,TRBV9,.,CASNLGFSDTQYF,TGTGCCAGCAACCTAGGCTTCTCAGATACGCAGTATTTT
.,TRBJ1-2,TRBV5-6,.,CASTLGVGGYTF,TGTGCCAGCACCCTGGGGGTTGGGGGCTACACCTTC
.,TRBJ2-7,TRBV18,TRBD1,CASSTGGRYEQYF,TGTGCCAGCTCGACAGGGGGTAGGTACGAGCAGTACTTC
.,TRBJ1-1,TRBV29-1,.,CSVVDRGRPQNTEAFF,TGCAGCGTTGTGGATAGAGGACGGCCCCAGAACACTGAAGCTTTCTTT
.,TRBJ2-1,TRBV7-2,.,CASSRSNYNEQFF,TGTGCCAGCAGCCGATCTAACTACAATGAGCAGTTCTTC
.,TRBJ1-2,TRBV6-5,.,CASSYELKGYGYTF,TGTGCCAGCAGTTACGAATTGAAGGGTTATGGCTACACCTTC
.,TRBJ2-2,TRBV7-2,TRBD2,CASSLVAGGGTGELFF,TGTGCCAGCAGCTTAGTCGCGGGAGGGGGTACCGGGGAGCTGTTTTTT
.,TRBJ2-2,TRBV2,.,CASSDNNGELFF,TGTGCCAGCAGTGATAATAACGGGGAGCTGTTTTTT
.,TRBJ2-3,TRBV10-1,TRBD1,CASSVAGTGGTDTQYF,TGCGCCAGCAGTGTCGCCGGGACAGGAGGCACAGATACGCAGTATTTT
.,TRBJ1-4,TRBV6-1,.,CASSERGSYNEKLFF,TGTGCCAGCAGTGAACGAGGCAGCTATAATGAAAAACTGTTTTTT
.,TRBJ2-3,TRBV6-4,TRBD2,CASSVRAGPGDTQYF,TGTGCCAGCAGTGTCAGAGCGGGGCCCGGGGATACGCAGTATTTT
.,TRBJ1-1,TRBV2,.,CASSETGQGEAFF,TGTGCCAGCAGTGAAACAGGGCAGGGTGAAGCTTTCTTT